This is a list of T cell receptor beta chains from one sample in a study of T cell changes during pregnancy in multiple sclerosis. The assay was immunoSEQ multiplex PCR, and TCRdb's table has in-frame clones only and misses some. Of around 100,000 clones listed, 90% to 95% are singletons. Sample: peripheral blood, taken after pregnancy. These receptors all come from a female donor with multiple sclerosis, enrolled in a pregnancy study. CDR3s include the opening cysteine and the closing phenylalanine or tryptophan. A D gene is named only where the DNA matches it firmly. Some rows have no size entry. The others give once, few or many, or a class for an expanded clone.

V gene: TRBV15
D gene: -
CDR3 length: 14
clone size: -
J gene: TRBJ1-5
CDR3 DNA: TGTGCCACCAGCAGTGGGCAGATCAATCAGCCCCAGCATTTT
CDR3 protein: CATSSGQINQPQHF

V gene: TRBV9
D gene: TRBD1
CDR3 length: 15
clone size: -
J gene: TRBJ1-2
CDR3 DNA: TGTGCCAGCAGCGCCTGGACAGGTGATAACTATGGCTACACCTTC
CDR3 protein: CASSAWTGDNYGYTF

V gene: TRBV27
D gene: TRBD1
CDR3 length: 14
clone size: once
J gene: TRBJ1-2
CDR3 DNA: TGTGCCAGCAGTTCCCAAGGGACAGGCATCGGCTACACCTTC
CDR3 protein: CASSSQGTGIGYTF

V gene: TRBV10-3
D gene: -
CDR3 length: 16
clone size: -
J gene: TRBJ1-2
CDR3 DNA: TGTGCCATCAGTGAGTCTCTCGCCTGGGGGCAGATTGGCTACACCTTC
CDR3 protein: CAISESLAWGQIGYTF

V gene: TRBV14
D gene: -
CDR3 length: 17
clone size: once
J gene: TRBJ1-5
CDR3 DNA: TGTGCCAGCAGCCAAGATCGACAGCTCCATAGCAATCAGCCCCAGCATTTT
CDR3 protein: CASSQDRQLHSNQPQHF

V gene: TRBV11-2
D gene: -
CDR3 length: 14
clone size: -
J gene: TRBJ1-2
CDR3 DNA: TGTGCCAGCAGCTCGAGACCGGGACTTCGTGGCTACACCTTC
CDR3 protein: CASSSRPGLRGYTF

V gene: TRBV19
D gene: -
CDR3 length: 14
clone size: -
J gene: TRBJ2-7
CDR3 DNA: TGTGCCACCACCAACTCGGGACTCTCCTACGAGCAGTACTTC
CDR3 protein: CATTNSGLSYEQYF

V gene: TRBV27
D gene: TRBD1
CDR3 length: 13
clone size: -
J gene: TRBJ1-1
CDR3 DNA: TGTGCCAGCAGTTGGGGGACAGGGAGAGAAGCTTTCTTT
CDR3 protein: CASSWGTGREAFF

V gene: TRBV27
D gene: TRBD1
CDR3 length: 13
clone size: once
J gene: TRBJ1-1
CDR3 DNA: TGTGCCAGCAGTGTCGGGACAGGCCTTGAAGCTTTCTTT
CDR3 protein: CASSVGTGLEAFF

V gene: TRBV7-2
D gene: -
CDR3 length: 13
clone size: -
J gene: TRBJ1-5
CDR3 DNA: TGTGCCAGCAGCCGAGGAGGGAGTCAGCCCCAGCATTTT
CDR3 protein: CASSRGGSQPQHF

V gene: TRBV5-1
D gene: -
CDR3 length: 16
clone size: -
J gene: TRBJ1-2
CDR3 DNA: TGCGCCAGCAGCTTGGGTGTGGGACACCCTAACTATGGCTACACCTTC
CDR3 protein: CASSLGVGHPNYGYTF

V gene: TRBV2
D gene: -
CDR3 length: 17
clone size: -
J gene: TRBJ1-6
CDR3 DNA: TGTGCCAGCAGTGAAGGCCTGGGGCGAAGACATAATTCACCCCTCCACTTT
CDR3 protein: CASSEGLGRRHNSPLHF

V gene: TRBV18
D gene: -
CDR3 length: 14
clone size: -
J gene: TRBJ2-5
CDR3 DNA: TGTGCCAGCTCACCGGACACCCCCGAAGAGACCCAGTACTTC
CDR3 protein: CASSPDTPEETQYF

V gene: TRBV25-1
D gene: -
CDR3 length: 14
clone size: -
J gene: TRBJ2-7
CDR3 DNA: TGTGCCAGCAGTGAAGCAGGGGCATGGTACGAGCAGTACTTC
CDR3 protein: CASSEAGAWYEQYF

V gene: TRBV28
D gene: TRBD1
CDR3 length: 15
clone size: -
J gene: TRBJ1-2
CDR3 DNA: TGTGCCAGCAGGTTTCGGGACAGGGAAGGGTATGGCTACACCTTC
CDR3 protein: CASRFRDREGYGYTF